This T cell receptor beta chain is drawn from a study of blood T cell repertoires in COVID-19. Study-level information: Collection of acute and convalescent COVID-19 samples took place in the United States, Italy and Spain. Sample material is recorded as cDNA or gDNA derived from T cells, B-cell-depleted T cells, or PBMCs.

The authors' processing: Amplified reference gene primers provided the basis for estimating nucleated cell counts. Data came from immunoSEQ multiplex PCR; TCRdb stores just in-frame clones and leaves some out. That table gives V, J and clone size, and the DNA gave D and trimming. The repertoire holds 200,000 to 300,000 clones, around 81% seen once, with approximately 7.5% in the top ten. The CDR3 extends over 16 amino acids. V was trimmed by 0 bases and J by 1 base, leaving 10 bases between them. Germline-derived CDR1 and CDR2 are MGHRA and YSYEKL. While infection was still active, Seattle patients were enrolled and then followed longitudinally.

The clonotype was recovered from a woman aged 80 or over with COVID-19, enrolled during active disease. Sequenced input: peripheral blood. J is TRBJ2-1 and V is TRBV4-1, with D possibly TRBD2 on 6 matching bases. CDR3 residues: CASSQEVAESYNEQFF. The CDR3 bases are TGCGCCAGCAGCCAAGAGGTAGCGGAGTCCTACAATGAGCAGTTCTTC.